The 21 T cell receptor beta chains given below trace back to one sample, sequenced in a study of spatial heterogeneity in lung cancer. These receptors have no known antigen. TCRdb re-analysed the 5' RACE reads in MiXCR, keeping a single row per CDR3 protein. The sample includes 14,000 or so distinct CDR3 sequences, about 4.8% seen only once; the top ten take about 18%. The time point: sample taken at primary tumor resection. Study observations and caveats: Within tumors, counts of expanded alpha and beta TCRs tracked tumor mutation counts.

The sequenced sample was lung tumor tissue, obtained at surgery. Source of these receptors: a female donor with early-stage non-small cell lung cancer.

This clonotype was observed a handful of times. In a library made to pick up alpha chains, this beta chain is a stray read with a size that means little. This chain links TRBV7-9 with TRBJ2-3, with 7 nucleotides matching TRBD1. Losses at the gene ends were 6 bases for V and 11 bases for J; bases not matched to a gene: 8. Germline CDR1 SEHNR, CDR2 FQNEAQ (reference sequence). The CDR3 is 12 residues long. The CDR3 region has the DNA TGTGCCAGCAGAGAGAACCGGGACAGGCAGTATTTT. This gives the protein CASRENRDRQYF.

This clonotype was picked up many times. This beta chain is an unintended read in a library built for alpha chains; its size means little. This sequence joins TRBV15 and TRBJ1-1; tentative D call: TRBD1 (6 bases). Trimming took off 1 base at V and 4 bases at J, with 16 bases between the two ends. The CDR3 has 16 amino acids. The germline CDR1 and CDR2 sequences are LNHNV and YYDKDF (reference sequence). The CDR3 reads CATSRGSGRGRTEAFF. In DNA, the CDR3 is TGTGCCACCAGCAGAGGGTCCGGCAGGGGACGCACTGAAGCTTTCTTT. Full variable domain (missing parts from reference TRBV15 and TRBJ1-1): DAMVIQNPRYQVTQFGKPVTLSCSQTLNHNVMYWYQQKSSQAPKLLFHYYDKDFNNEADTPDNFQSRRPNTSFCFLDIRSPGLGDTAMYLCATSRGSGRGRTEAFFGQGTRLTVV.

Details on this clonotype: The library was designed around alpha chains, so this beta chain is a stray read whose abundance carries little weight. J is TRBJ1-5 and V is TRBV28; no clear D. From germline, CDR1 is MDHEN and CDR2 SYDVKM. The length of the CDR3 is 15 residues. Between the trimmed V and J ends, which lost 4 bases and 5 bases, there was a span of 15 bases. The CDR3 nucleotides are TGTGCCAGCAGTTCTAAAAGATTTTTGGATCAGCCCCAGCATTTT. This gives the protein CASSSKRFLDQPQHF.

This clonotype has a handful of counts. With the library built for alpha chains, this beta chain is off target and its frequency is not meaningful. The chain joins TRBV5-1 to TRBJ1-2; 7 positions match TRBD1. V lost 4 bases and J lost 3; bases outside the gene matches: 3. This CDR3 contains 13 residues. Per germline, CDR1 SGHRS and CDR2 YFSETQ. The CDR3 coding sequence is TGCGCCAGCAGCCTCACAGGGGACTATGGCTACACCTTC. Its protein is CASSLTGDYGYTF.

This clonotype came up many times. With the library built for alpha chains, this beta chain is off target and its frequency is not meaningful. The chain combines TRBV7-2 with TRBJ1-2; TRBD1 matches 12 bases. V dropped 5 bases and J dropped 4; count of bases not matched to a gene: 5. The CDR3 is 15 residues long. In germline, CDR1 is SGHTA, CDR2 FQGNSA. CDR3 loop: CASSEGQGARYGYTF. The DNA for the CDR3 is TGTGCCAGCAGCGAGGGACAGGGGGCGCGCTATGGCTACACCTTC.

A remark on this clonotype: Since it is a stray read in a library aimed at alpha chains, this beta chain has a size that is not meaningful. The rearrangement joins TRBV11-2 to TRBJ2-5; the D gene is possibly TRBD1 (5 bases). V dropped 0 bases and J dropped 4 bases, with 9 bases sitting between them. This CDR3 comprises 14 residues. The V gene's germline CDR1 is SGHAT and CDR2 FQNNGV. The CDR3 DNA reads TGTGCCAGCAGCTTAGATGGCAGGGCAGAGACCCAGTACTTC. It specifies CASSLDGRAETQYF.

This clonotype appeared once. This may be a read error: a much more frequent sequence differs by one nucleotide. Because the library targeted alpha chains, this beta chain is an off-target read whose size means little. V usage is TRBV2 and J usage is TRBJ1-2, with D possibly matching TRBD1 (6 bases). The germline V and J ends were trimmed by 8 bases and 8 bases, with 12 bases remaining between them. Germline V gene sequence: CDR1 SNHLY, CDR2 FYNNEI. The CDR3 loop spans 11 amino acids. The CDR3 loop is CASPGGLGYTF. DNA of the CDR3: TGTGCCAGCCCCGGGGGCTTGGGCTACACCTTC.

This clonotype came up many times. Little can be read into the size of this beta chain, an off-target read in a library designed for alpha chains. V is TRBV6-5 and J is TRBJ1-1; D possibly corresponds to TRBD1 (5 bases). The CDR3 runs to 13 residues. V dropped 6 bases and J dropped 4 bases, with 12 bases sitting between them. The germline CDR1 and CDR2 sequences are MNHEY and SVGAGI. CDR3 sequence reads: CASRLQGSTEAFF. CDR3 bases: TGTGCCAGCAGACTCCAGGGCTCCACTGAAGCTTTCTTT.

This clonotype was found many times. Being off target in a library aimed at alpha chains, this beta chain has a size of little meaning. The gene calls are TRBV28 and TRBJ2-7; D is perhaps TRBD1 or TRBD2 (6 bases each). V was cut by 7 bases and J by 9 bases, with 19 bases left in between. The CDR3 loop spans 13 amino acids. Germline values: CDR1 MDHEN, CDR2 SYDVKM. CDR3 sequence: CASTPMGGAGQYF. Written as DNA, the CDR3 is TGTGCCAGCACCCCAATGGGGGGCGCAGGGCAGTACTTC.

This clonotype was recorded many times. Because this beta chain is a stray read in a library intended to capture alpha chains, its abundance should not be given much weight. Here the CDR3 DNA reads TGCAGTGCTGAGGGGTCCGGGACTCCGGGCGGAACAGATACGCAGTATTTT. This encodes CSAEGSGTPGGTDTQYF. This rearrangement joins TRBV20-1 to TRBJ2-3; weak D call: TRBD2 (6 bases). Between the trimmed V and J ends, which lost 5 bases and 3 bases, there was a span of 24 bases. Germline CDR1 reads DFQATT; CDR2 reads SNEGSKA (reference sequence). There are 17 residues in the CDR3.

This clonotype was found many times. This beta chain represents an off-target read in a library built for alpha chains; its size is of limited meaning. This sequence joins TRBV3-1 and TRBJ2-7, with 9 bases identical to TRBD1. The CDR3 loop spans 16 amino acids. Per the germline V gene, CDR1 is LGHDT and CDR2 is YNNKEL (reference sequence). The V segment lost 2 bases and the J segment 3 bases; nucleotides outside the gene matches: 8. CDR3 protein: CASSQLPGQGSYEQYF. The DNA for the CDR3 is TGTGCCAGCAGCCAATTACCGGGACAGGGAAGCTACGAGCAGTACTTC.

This clonotype came up many times. Within a library made for alpha chains, this beta chain is off target, and its count is uninformative. The V call is TRBV2, the J call TRBJ2-7; D not certain. The CDR3 is made up of 11 amino acids. The germline CDR1 and CDR2 sequences are SNHLY and FYNNEI. Between the trimmed V and J ends, which lost 1 base and 7 bases, there was a span of 5 bases. CDR3 residues: CASSEGVEQYF. The CDR3 DNA reads as TGTGCCAGCAGTGAAGGGGTAGAGCAGTACTTC.

This clonotype has at least ten counts. This beta chain is a stray read from a library made for alpha chains; its abundance is not meaningful. The rearrangement joins TRBV6-5 to TRBJ1-2; a possible D gene is TRBD1 (5 bases). The CDR3 is 15 amino acids. Looked up from germline, CDR1 is MNHEY and CDR2 is SVGAGI. V dropped 2 bases and J dropped 4 bases, with 14 bases sitting between them. The CDR3 region is CASSYGAIWSYGYTF. The CDR3 DNA reads TGTGCCAGCAGTTACGGGGCAATCTGGAGCTATGGCTACACCTTC.

This clonotype appeared many times. Within a library made for alpha chains, this beta chain is off target, and its count is uninformative. V gene TRBV2 combines with J gene TRBJ1-1; maybe TRBD1 (6 bases). The germline V gene encodes CDR1 SNHLY and CDR2 FYNNEI. The CDR3 is 15 amino acids. The V and J ends lost 0 bases and 3 bases respectively, with 11 bases between them. DNA for the CDR3: TGTGCCAGCAGTGAAGCGGGAGGGGGTGACACTGAAGCTTTCTTT. Residues: CASSEAGGGDTEAFF.

This clonotype was seen ten or more times. This beta chain is a stray sequence in a library constructed for alpha chains; its clone size is not meaningful. The chain couples TRBV6-6 to TRBJ1-1, with D perhaps TRBD1 (6 bases). Trimming removed 2 bases at V and 5 bases at J, with 12 bases between. Germline V gives CDR1 MNHNY, CDR2 SVGAGI (reference sequence). The CDR3 length is 14 residues. CDR3 amino acids: CASSYGGGGTEAFF. The CDR3 DNA reads TGTGCCAGCAGTTACGGGGGCGGGGGTACTGAAGCTTTCTTT.

This clonotype was recorded many times. Being off target in a library aimed at alpha chains, this beta chain has a size of little meaning. This chain uses TRBV6-6 with TRBJ1-5; tentatively, D is TRBD1 (5 bases). Trimming took off 2 bases at V and 6 bases at J, with 14 bases between the two ends. This CDR3 is built from 15 residues. Germline loops: CDR1 MNHNY, CDR2 SVGAGI (reference sequence). The DNA of the CDR3 is TGTGCCAGCAGTTACGAGGGGACGGCGGGTCAGCCCCAGCATTTT. Amino acids: CASSYEGTAGQPQHF.

At least ten counts were recorded for this clonotype. This beta chain was picked up by a library intended for alpha chains and is off target, so its count carries little meaning. This rearrangement joins TRBV20-1 to TRBJ1-2, with TRBD1 as a possible D gene (6 bases). The CDR3 has 15 residues. Germline lookup yields CDR1 DFQATT and CDR2 SNEGSKA (reference sequence). Trimming removed 0 bases from V and 2 bases from J, with 13 bases in between. Written as DNA, the CDR3 is TGCAGTGCTAGAGATCGACAGGTAGAAAACTATGGCTACACCTTC. Protein sequence: CSARDRQVENYGYTF.

This clonotype has a count of ten or more. This beta chain represents an off-target read in a library built for alpha chains; its size is of limited meaning. The rearrangement joins TRBV7-2 to TRBJ2-2, with D perhaps TRBD1 or TRBD2 (7 bases each). Trimming cost V 2 bases and J 6 bases, with 10 bases left between them. Per the germline V gene, CDR1 is SGHTA and CDR2 is FQGNSA. The CDR3 is 14 residues long. In nucleotides, the CDR3 is TGTGCCAGCAGCTTACAGGGGGGGCCCGGGGAGCTGTTTTTT. Amino acids: CASSLQGGPGELFF.

This clonotype has ten or more counts. A library made for alpha chains picked up this beta chain off target, so its size means little. The chain combines TRBV3-1 with TRBJ1-5; D not certain. The V end lost 2 bases, the J end lost 0 bases, and 8 bases lay between the germline ends. Germline CDR1 reads LGHDT; CDR2 reads YNNKEL (reference sequence). The CDR3 loop spans 15 amino acids. CDR3 nucleotide sequence: TGTGCCAGCAGCCAAAGGGATTATAGCAATCAGCCCCAGCATTTT. The encoded protein is CASSQRDYSNQPQHF.

In its sample, this clonotype was seen many times. Because the library targeted alpha chains, this beta chain is an off-target read whose size means little. This chain uses TRBV20-1 with TRBJ2-5; TRBD2 matches 10 bases. In germline, CDR1 is DFQATT, CDR2 SNEGSKA (reference sequence). V was pared by 2 bases and J by 2 bases, with 5 bases of the junction left unmatched. The CDR3 spans 15 residues. CDR3 DNA sequence: TGCAGTGCTAGATTAGCGGGGGGTTATCAAGAGACCCAGTACTTC. Translated, it gives CSARLAGGYQETQYF.

Points on this clonotype: A read error may account for a junction end that differs from germline. The library was designed around alpha chains, so this beta chain is a stray read whose abundance carries little weight. The chain is built from TRBV5-1 and TRBJ1-1, with 11 bases fitting TRBD1. Germline V gene lookup returns CDR1 SGHRS and CDR2 YFSETQ. The CDR3 is 14 residues long. Here the CDR3 DNA reads TGTGCCGGCAGCTTCGGACAGGGGGCTGAGGAAGCTTTCTTT. Its translation is CAGSFGQGAEEAFF. The entire variable domain, with the rest obtained from reference TRBV5-1 and TRBJ1-1, is as follows: KAGVTQTPRYLIKTRGQQVTLSCSPISGHRSVSWYQQTPGQGLQFLFEYFSETQRNKGNFPGRFSGRQFSNSRSEMNVSTLELGDSALYLCAGSFGQGAEEAFFGQGTRLTVV.